A selection of T cell receptor beta chains follows, all from one sample in a study of control samples from healthy donors and cancer patients. Some clones are missing from TCRdb's copy, which holds only in-frame ones; the method was immunoSEQ multiplex PCR. The table has 35,000 to 50,000 clones, around 87% seen once. Input material: PBMCs. The receptors stem from a woman aged 60 to 75 with lung cancer. Both conserved end residues are part of each CDR3. D genes are given only for firm matches. Clone size appears in some rows only: once, few, many, or a class for an expanded clone.

v_call: TRBV12-3/TRBV12-4; d_call: .; clone_size: .; j_call: TRBJ1-4; cdr3_nt: TGTGCCAGCAGTTTAGGGGTTAATGAAAAACTGTTTTTT; cdr3_aa: CASSLGVNEKLFF
v_call: TRBV15; d_call: .; clone_size: .; j_call: TRBJ1-4; cdr3_nt: TGTGCCACCAGACTTGGGCGGATCCTAGATGAAAAACTGTTTTTT; cdr3_aa: CATRLGRILDEKLFF
v_call: TRBV4-2; d_call: TRBD2; clone_size: once; j_call: TRBJ2-5; cdr3_nt: TGTGCCAGCAGCCAAGAGGGGCGCGGGAGGGAGACCCAGTACTTC; cdr3_aa: CASSQEGRGRETQYF
v_call: TRBV5-1; d_call: .; clone_size: .; j_call: TRBJ2-2; cdr3_nt: TGCGCCAGCGGAAGAGAGGCAGGGAACACCGGGGAGCTGTTTTTT; cdr3_aa: CASGREAGNTGELFF
v_call: TRBV5-1; d_call: .; clone_size: .; j_call: TRBJ2-5; cdr3_nt: TGCGCCAGCAGCTTGGTTGGGGGCGTAAAGACCCAGTACTTC; cdr3_aa: CASSLVGGVKTQYF
v_call: TRBV3-1/TRBV3-2; d_call: .; clone_size: .; j_call: TRBJ2-3; cdr3_nt: TGTGCCAGCAGCCAAGACCGGGAGTTAGTGGATACGCAGTATTTT; cdr3_aa: CASSQDRELVDTQYF
v_call: TRBV5-5; d_call: TRBD1; clone_size: .; j_call: TRBJ2-7; cdr3_nt: TGTGCCAGCAGCTCAGAACAGGGGGCCCGCTCCTACGAGCAGTACTTC; cdr3_aa: CASSSEQGARSYEQYF
v_call: TRBV5-5; d_call: .; clone_size: .; j_call: TRBJ1-4; cdr3_nt: TGTGCCAGCAGCCTGGGACGTACAAATGAAAAACTGTTTTTT; cdr3_aa: CASSLGRTNEKLFF
v_call: TRBV21-1; d_call: .; clone_size: .; j_call: TRBJ2-3; cdr3_nt: TGTGCCAGCAGCTTGCCCTCCAGGGGAGGCACAGATACGCAGTATTTT; cdr3_aa: CASSLPSRGGTDTQYF
v_call: TRBV29-1; d_call: TRBD2; clone_size: .; j_call: TRBJ2-7; cdr3_nt: TGCAGCGTCCGTGTAAGACTAGCCGAAGCTCCCGAGCAGTACTTC; cdr3_aa: CSVRVRLAEAPEQYF
v_call: TRBV19; d_call: TRBD1; clone_size: .; j_call: TRBJ1-5; cdr3_nt: TGTGCCAGCAGATCTAAGACAGGGGTTCAAAGCAATCAGCCCCAGCATTTT; cdr3_aa: CASRSKTGVQSNQPQHF
v_call: TRBV14; d_call: .; clone_size: .; j_call: TRBJ2-3; cdr3_nt: TGTGCCAGCAGCCAAGATCATGGAGATACGCAGTATTTT; cdr3_aa: CASSQDHGDTQYF
v_call: TRBV9; d_call: .; clone_size: .; j_call: TRBJ1-3; cdr3_nt: TGTGCCAGCAGCGTAGTGGGGGAGAACTCTGGAAACACCATATATTTT; cdr3_aa: CASSVVGENSGNTIYF
v_call: TRBV28; d_call: .; clone_size: .; j_call: TRBJ2-7; cdr3_nt: TGTGCCAGCAGTTCACAGGAAGTTTCATCCGAAAAGAACGAGCAGTACTTC; cdr3_aa: CASSSQEVSSEKNEQYF
v_call: TRBV7-2; d_call: .; clone_size: .; j_call: TRBJ1-2; cdr3_nt: TGTGCCAGCAGCTTAGGGTCAGACGTACGCTATGGCTACACCTTC; cdr3_aa: CASSLGSDVRYGYTF
v_call: TRBV7-2; d_call: TRBD2; clone_size: .; j_call: TRBJ2-3; cdr3_nt: TGTGCCAGCAGCTTAGCTAGCGGGAGGGCCAAAGATACGCAGTATTTT; cdr3_aa: CASSLASGRAKDTQYF
v_call: TRBV6-6; d_call: .; clone_size: .; j_call: TRBJ1-2; cdr3_nt: TGTGCCAGCAGGTGGACGTCCGCGTATGGCTACACCTTC; cdr3_aa: CASRWTSAYGYTF
v_call: TRBV30; d_call: .; clone_size: .; j_call: TRBJ2-1; cdr3_nt: TGTGCCTGGAACCGGAAGGGATATGAGCAGTTCTTC; cdr3_aa: CAWNRKGYEQFF
v_call: TRBV5-1; d_call: .; clone_size: .; j_call: TRBJ1-2; cdr3_nt: TGCGCCAGCAGCTTGTGGTCAGAGCAGCAGGGCTACACCTTC; cdr3_aa: CASSLWSEQQGYTF
v_call: TRBV11-1; d_call: .; clone_size: few; j_call: TRBJ2-1; cdr3_nt: TGTGCCAGCAGAGTAAGGGCTGCCTACAATGAGCAGTTCTTC; cdr3_aa: CASRVRAAYNEQFF
v_call: TRBV3-1/TRBV3-2; d_call: TRBD2; clone_size: few; j_call: TRBJ2-7; cdr3_nt: TGTGCCAGCAGCCAAGTCGGTAGCGGGAAATTCTACGAGCAGTACTTC; cdr3_aa: CASSQVGSGKFYEQYF
v_call: TRBV13; d_call: TRBD2; clone_size: once; j_call: TRBJ2-7; cdr3_nt: TGTGCCAGCAGCTTAGGCGTCCGCGGGGGGCCCGAGCAGTACTTC; cdr3_aa: CASSLGVRGGPEQYF
v_call: TRBV5-1; d_call: TRBD1; clone_size: .; j_call: TRBJ2-5; cdr3_nt: TGCGCCAGCAGCTGGGGGACAGGGGGTGCTGAGACCCAGTACTTC; cdr3_aa: CASSWGTGGAETQYF
v_call: TRBV16; d_call: TRBD1; clone_size: .; j_call: TRBJ1-4; cdr3_nt: TGTGCCAGCAGCCAAACCGGGGACAGTAATGAAAAACTGTTTTTT; cdr3_aa: CASSQTGDSNEKLFF